This T cell receptor (beta chain) comes out of a study of blood T cell repertoires in COVID-19. This clone was seen a single time. An end of the junction differs from the germline gene, which may be a read error. Original data processing: Researchers report that nucleated cell counts were estimated from reference gene primer amplification. Data came from immunoSEQ multiplex PCR; TCRdb stores just in-frame clones and leaves some out. D and trimming were read from the DNA, whereas the V and J calls and clone size are those reported in that table. The sample lists 35,000 to 45,000 clones; about 90% were seen once. Germline CDR1 is KGHSH and CDR2 is LQKENI. This CDR3 contains 17 residues.

The chain carries TRBV18 and TRBJ2-3, with no clear D. The TCR was taken from a man in his fifties with active COVID-19. The sample was peripheral blood. CDR3 protein: CASSPRELPRSTDTQYF. Written as DNA, the CDR3 is TGTGCCAGCTCGCCACGCGAACTTCCTCGGAGCACAGATACGCAGTATTTT. Together with reference TRBV18 and TRBJ2-3, the CDR3 gives the full variable domain: NAGVMQNPRHLVRRRGQEARLRCSPMKGHSHVYWYRQLPEEGLKFMVYLQKENIIDESGMPKERFSAEFPKEGPSILRIQQVVRGDSAAYFCASSPRELPRSTDTQYFGPGTRLTVL.